The 23 T cell receptor beta chains below all came from one sample that was sequenced in a study of shared clonotypes between healthy human individuals. Generated by immunoSEQ multiplex PCR, the TCRdb table keeps only in-frame clones and is missing some. Altogether fewer than 400,000 clones are present, around 74% being singletons, with the ten largest covering 10% to 13%. Sequencing used memory CD4+ T cells sorted from blood. Documented subset: CD45RA-negative fraction. The receptor set was obtained from a man between 25 and 39 years old in good health.

This clone was recorded once. This CDR3 reads CASSSSGTYNEQFF. The CDR3 region has the DNA TGTGCCAGCAGCTCCAGCGGGACGTACAATGAGCAGTTCTTC. V gene TRBV7-7 combines with J gene TRBJ2-1; 7 bases are shared with TRBD2. Germline CDR1 and CDR2: SSHAT and FNYEAQ (reference sequence). This CDR3 has 14 amino acids. The V segment lost 4 bases and the J segment 4 bases; nucleotides outside the gene matches: 4. The whole variable domain, remainder taken from reference TRBV7-7 and TRBJ2-1, is GAGVSQSPRYKVTKRGQDVTLRCDPISSHATLYWYQQALGQGPEFLTYFNYEAQPDKSGLPSDRFSAERPEGSISTLTIQRTEQRDSAMYRCASSSSGTYNEQFFGPGTRLTVL.

The chain links TRBV30 to TRBJ2-7, with 8 bases matching TRBD2. The length of the CDR3 is 14 residues. Germline lookup yields CDR1 GTSNPN and CDR2 SVGIG (reference sequence). The ends lost 0 bases at V and 3 bases at J; junction bases unmatched: 4. CDR3 in amino acids: CAWSVASGRYEQYF. The CDR3 nucleotides read TGTGCCTGGAGTGTAGCTAGCGGGCGCTACGAGCAGTACTTC. Full variable domain (rest looked up from reference TRBV30 and TRBJ2-7): SQTIHQWPATLVQPVGSPLSLECTVEGTSNPNLYWYRQAAGRGLQLLFYSVGIGQISSEVPQNLSASRPQDRQFILSSKKLLLSDSGFYLCAWSVASGRYEQYFGPGTRLTVT.

There are many counts of this clone. The chain links TRBV7-2 to TRBJ2-2, with 9 bases matching TRBD1. The CDR3 runs 14 residues. CDR1 and CDR2 from the germline V gene are SGHTA and FQGNSA. The V and J ends lost 5 bases and 7 bases, in that order; junction bases with no gene match: 5. CDR3 sequence (DNA): TGTGCCAGCAGCCGGGACAGGGTAGGCGGGGAGCTGTTTTTT. Translated, it gives CASSRDRVGGELFF. Based on the CDR3 plus reference TRBV7-2 and TRBJ2-2, the full variable domain is GAGVSQSPSNKVTEKGKDVELRCDPISGHTALYWYRQSLGQGLEFLIYFQGNSAPDKSGLPSDRFSAERTGGSVSTLTIQRTQQEDSAVYLCASSRDRVGGELFFGEGSRLTVL.

The J gene is TRBJ1-1, the V gene TRBV6-6; D ambiguous. CDR3 length equals 12 residues. Germline V CDR1 and CDR2: MNHNY, SVGAGI (reference sequence). The ends were cut back, 4 bases at V and 0 bases at J, with 3 bases in the middle. The chain's CDR3 is CASSSMNTEAFF. Written as DNA, the CDR3 is TGTGCCAGCAGTTCAATGAACACTGAAGCTTTCTTT.

As for this clone: Different DNA sequences within this sample yield the same CDR3. The chain links TRBV9 to TRBJ2-7, with D maybe TRBD2 (6 bases). V gave up 0 bases and J gave up 2 bases, with 9 bases separating them. The CDR3 totals 14 residues. Germline lookup yields CDR1 SGDLS and CDR2 YYNGEE. The CDR3 sequence: CASSVARDPYEQYF. For the CDR3, the DNA is TGTGCCAGCAGCGTAGCGCGGGACCCCTACGAGCAGTACTTC. Complete variable domain (other parts from reference TRBV9 and TRBJ2-7): DSGVTQTPKHLITATGQRVTLRCSPRSGDLSVYWYQQSLDQGLQFLIQYYNGEERAKGNILERFSAQQFPDLHSELNLSSLELGDSALYFCASSVARDPYEQYFGPGTRLTVT.

V and J are TRBV7-9 and TRBJ2-4, with a possible D match to TRBD2 (6 bases). Germline loops: CDR1 SEHNR, CDR2 FQNEAQ (reference sequence). The CDR3 runs 12 residues. V was cut by 1 base and J by 14 bases, with 12 bases left in between. CDR3 amino acids: CASSLGNGREYF. The DNA for the CDR3 is TGTGCCAGCAGCTTAGGCAACGGGAGAGAGTACTTC.

This chain uses TRBV19 with TRBJ1-5; no clear D gene. The CDR3 is made up of 15 amino acids. Trimming stripped 3 bases from V and 1 base from J, with 10 bases between. Per germline, CDR1 LNHDA and CDR2 SQIVND (reference sequence). This CDR3 is CASSIYKTSNQPQHF. The CDR3, as DNA: TGTGCCAGTAGTATTTATAAGACGAGCAATCAGCCCCAGCATTTT.

Concerning this clone itself: This likely came from a read error, as a far larger clone is one base away. This sample includes further DNA sequences coding for the same CDR3. The gene calls are TRBV18 and TRBJ2-7, with TRBD2 identical over 8 bases. Germline V gene data show CDR1 as KGHSH and CDR2 as LQKENI. V was clipped by 3 bases and J by 5 bases; unmatched bases: 6. This CDR3 spans 14 amino acids. The CDR3 region is CASSPVGRAHEQYF. Written as DNA, the CDR3 is TGTGCCAGCTCACCCGTCGGGAGGGCCCACGAGCAGTACTTC.

On this clone itself: One end of the junction is discordant with germline, which a read error may explain. This chain joins TRBV18 and TRBJ2-1; 10 positions match TRBD2. The CDR3 is made up of 15 amino acids. The germline V gene has CDR1 KGHSH and CDR2 LQKENI. The CDR3 here is CASSPPSGRFDEQFF. The CDR3 DNA sequence: TGTGCCAGCTCTCCACCTAGCGGGAGATTCGATGAGCAGTTCTTC. Drawing the rest from reference TRBV18 and TRBJ2-1, the complete variable domain is NAGVMQNPRHLVRRRGQEARLRCSPMKGHSHVYWYRQLPEEGLKFMVYLQKENIIDESGMPKERFSAEFPKEGPSILRIQQVVRGDSAAYFCASSPPSGRFDEQFFGPGTRLTVL.

The CDR3: CASSTSGGTYEQYF. DNA for the CDR3: TGTGCCAGTAGTACTAGCGGGGGAACCTACGAGCAGTACTTC. The chain uses TRBV19 and TRBJ2-7, with 10 bases matching TRBD2. The V and J ends lost 4 bases and 2 bases, in that order; junction bases with no gene match: 2. CDR3 length: 14 amino acids. The germline V gene has CDR1 LNHDA and CDR2 SQIVND (reference sequence).

The CDR3 spells CASGGGLIGVTEAFF. As DNA, the CDR3 is TGTGCCAGTGGAGGGGGACTGATAGGCGTCACTGAAGCTTTCTTT. V and J are TRBV11-2 and TRBJ1-1; weak D call: TRBD1 (6 bases). Germline V gives CDR1 SGHAT, CDR2 FQNNGV. V was cut by 9 bases and J by 4 bases, with 21 bases left in between. The CDR3 is 15 amino acids.

The V call is TRBV19, the J call TRBJ2-2; 10 nucleotides line up with TRBD1. Germline CDR1 and CDR2: LNHDA and SQIVND (reference sequence). The CDR3 covers 18 residues. The ends lost 4 bases at V and 3 bases at J; junction bases unmatched: 11. CDR3 in DNA: TGTGCCAGTAGTAAATCTCCGGTGGGACAGGGGTACACCGGGGAGCTGTTTTTT. Residues: CASSKSPVGQGYTGELFF.

The sample holds many counts of this clone. The chain has TRBV6-1 and TRBJ2-7; 10 bases agree with TRBD1. Germline values: CDR1 MNHNS, CDR2 SASEGT. The trim removed 8 bases at V and 8 bases at J, leaving 9 bases unmatched. CDR3 length equals 13 residues. The CDR3 is CASQGQGFVQQYF. The CDR3, as DNA: TGTGCCAGCCAGGGACAGGGGTTCGTGCAGCAGTACTTC.

The CDR3 bases are TGTGCCAGCAGTTCCGGGACGCGGAGTGAAAAACTGTTTTTT. Translating gives CASSSGTRSEKLFF. The chain recombines TRBV5-8 with TRBJ1-4, with TRBD1 as a possible D gene (5 bases). CDR3 length equals 14 residues. Trimming took off 5 bases at V and 7 bases at J, with 15 bases between the two ends. Per germline, CDR1 SGHTS and CDR2 YDEGEE.

The genes are TRBV11-2 and TRBJ1-5, with unresolved D. There are 12 residues in the CDR3. Germline values: CDR1 SGHAT, CDR2 FQNNGV. V was cut by 5 bases and J by 5 bases, with 7 bases left in between. DNA of the CDR3: TGTGCCAGCAGCGTACACTATCAGCCCCAGCATTTT. It yields the protein CASSVHYQPQHF. Based on the CDR3 plus reference TRBV11-2 and TRBJ1-5, the full variable domain is EAGVAQSPRYKIIEKRQSVAFWCNPISGHATLYWYQQILGQGPKLLIQFQNNGVVDDSQLPKDRFSAERLKGVDSTLKIQPAKLEDSAVYLCASSVHYQPQHFGDGTRLSIL.

This clone was counted only a few times. The gene calls are TRBV7-8 and TRBJ2-5; no definite D call. Germline V gives CDR1 SGHVS, CDR2 FQNEAQ. The CDR3 is 13 amino acids. Trimming stripped 8 bases from V and 0 bases from J, with 10 bases between. CDR3 sequence reads: CASHDGNQETQYF. The DNA of the CDR3 is TGTGCCAGCCACGACGGCAACCAAGAGACCCAGTACTTC.

This clone appeared a few times. The chain couples TRBV7-3 to TRBJ2-7; the D is unclear. CDR1 SGHTA and CDR2 FQGTGA come from the germline V gene. The CDR3 is made up of 13 amino acids. V was shortened by 4 bases and J by 5 bases, with 12 bases between the two germline ends. The CDR3 protein is CASSSAVGNEQYF. CDR3 in DNA: TGTGCCAGCAGCTCCGCCGTAGGCAACGAGCAGTACTTC.

This chain links TRBV13 with TRBJ2-7; D remains ambiguous. With 6 bases removed from V and 2 bases from J, the gap between germline ends came to 11 bases. The CDR3 is 13 amino acids. The germline gives CDR1 PRHDT, CDR2 FYEKMQ (reference sequence). The DNA for the CDR3 is TGTGCCAGCAGTCTGTCCCCTGCCTACGAGCAGTACTTC. It encodes CASSLSPAYEQYF. Complete variable domain (other parts from reference TRBV13 and TRBJ2-7): AAGVIQSPRHLIKEKRETATLKCYPIPRHDTVYWYQQGPGQDPQFLISFYEKMQSDKGSIPDRFSAQQFSDYHSELNMSSLELGDSALYFCASSLSPAYEQYFGPGTRLTVT.

Only a few counts were recorded for this clone. The rearrangement joins TRBV19 to TRBJ1-1, with 8 bases fitting TRBD1. The CDR3 is made up of 14 amino acids. V lost 6 bases, J lost 1 base, and 4 bases stayed unmatched. The V gene's germline CDR1 is LNHDA and CDR2 SQIVND (reference sequence). The CDR3 spells CASRVGQANTEAFF. The CDR3 region has the DNA TGTGCCAGTAGAGTGGGACAGGCGAACACTGAAGCTTTCTTT.

The V call is TRBV2, the J call TRBJ2-7; D possibly corresponds to TRBD2 (6 bases). The V end lost 6 bases, the J end lost 3 bases, and 12 bases lay between the germline ends. Germline V CDR1 and CDR2: SNHLY, FYNNEI. The CDR3 is 13 amino acids. The CDR3 reads CASRMGGGYEQYF. The DNA of the CDR3 is TGTGCCAGCAGGATGGGGGGAGGCTACGAGCAGTACTTC.

This clone was recorded a few times. The chain uses TRBV10-3 and TRBJ2-2, with D perhaps TRBD1 or TRBD2 (6 bases each). Germline V gene lookup returns CDR1 ENHRY and CDR2 SYGVKD. The CDR3 is 16 amino acids. V gave up 0 bases and J gave up 6 bases, with 14 bases separating them. The CDR3 DNA sequence: TGTGCCATCAGTGAGTCGTTCCAGGGGAGGTCCGGGGAGCTGTTTTTT. Amino acids: CAISESFQGRSGELFF.

The chain carries TRBV27 and TRBJ2-1; 9 nucleotides match TRBD2. Germline lookup yields CDR1 MNHEY and CDR2 SMNVEV (reference sequence). V dropped 5 bases and J dropped 10; count of bases not matched to a gene: 3. CDR3 length equals 12 residues. CDR3 nucleotide sequence: TGTGCCAGCAGTCATGGGACTAGCGAGCAGTTCTTC. Translation: CASSHGTSEQFF.

This clone was observed a single time. This sequence joins TRBV10-3 and TRBJ2-1; D uncertain. Germline CDR1 and CDR2: ENHRY and SYGVKD. Trimming pared 2 bases from V and 5 bases from J, leaving 10 bases between. The CDR3 runs to 14 residues. The CDR3 DNA is TGTGCCATCAGTGAGCAAGACGGTAACAATGAGCAGTTCTTC. Its protein is CAISEQDGNNEQFF.